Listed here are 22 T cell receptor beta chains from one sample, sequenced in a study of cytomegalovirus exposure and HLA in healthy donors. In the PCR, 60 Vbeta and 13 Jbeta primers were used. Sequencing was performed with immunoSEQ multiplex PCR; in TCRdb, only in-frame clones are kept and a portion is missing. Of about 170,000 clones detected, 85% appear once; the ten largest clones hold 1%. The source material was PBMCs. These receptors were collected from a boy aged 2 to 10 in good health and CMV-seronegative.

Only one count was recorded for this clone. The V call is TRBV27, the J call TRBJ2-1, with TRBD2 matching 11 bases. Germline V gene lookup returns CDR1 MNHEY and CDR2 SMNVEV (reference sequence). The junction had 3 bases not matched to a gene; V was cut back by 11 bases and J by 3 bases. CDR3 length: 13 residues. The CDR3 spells CAVGTSGYNEQFF. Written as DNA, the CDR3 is TGTGCCGTCGGGACTAGCGGCTACAATGAGCAGTTCTTC.

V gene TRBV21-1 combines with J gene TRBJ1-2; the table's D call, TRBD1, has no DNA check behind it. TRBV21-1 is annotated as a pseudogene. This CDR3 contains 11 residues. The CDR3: CAGQGKNGYTF. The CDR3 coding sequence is TGTGCCGGACAGGGGAAAAATGGCTACACCTTC.

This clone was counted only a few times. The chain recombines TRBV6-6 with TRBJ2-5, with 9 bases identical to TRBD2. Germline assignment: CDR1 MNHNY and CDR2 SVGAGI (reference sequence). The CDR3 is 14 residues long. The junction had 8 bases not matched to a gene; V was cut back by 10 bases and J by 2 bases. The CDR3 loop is CATTQRGAQETQYF. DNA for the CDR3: TGTGCCACCACACAGCGGGGGGCTCAAGAGACCCAGTACTTC.

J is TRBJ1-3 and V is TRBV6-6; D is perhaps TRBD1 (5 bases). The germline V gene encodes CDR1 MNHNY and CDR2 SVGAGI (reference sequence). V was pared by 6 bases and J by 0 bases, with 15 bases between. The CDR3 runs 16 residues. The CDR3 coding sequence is TGTGCCAGCAGCGCGGGACCGGGATCCTCTGGAAACACCATATATTTT. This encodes CASSAGPGSSGNTIYF.

The DNA for the CDR3 is TGTGCCAGTCGGACAGCGACTCAGTACTTC. This translates into CASRTATQYF. The gene calls are TRBV27 and TRBJ2-4, with D possibly TRBD1 on 6 matching bases. The CDR3 totals 10 residues. The V end lost 9 bases, the J end lost 12 bases, and 12 bases lay between the germline ends. Looked up from germline, CDR1 is MNHEY and CDR2 is SMNVEV (reference sequence).

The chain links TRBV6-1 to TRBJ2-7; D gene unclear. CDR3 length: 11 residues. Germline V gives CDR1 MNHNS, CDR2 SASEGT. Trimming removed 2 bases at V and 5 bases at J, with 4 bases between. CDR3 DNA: TGTGCCAGCAGTGAACTTAACGAGCAGTACTTC. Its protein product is CASSELNEQYF.

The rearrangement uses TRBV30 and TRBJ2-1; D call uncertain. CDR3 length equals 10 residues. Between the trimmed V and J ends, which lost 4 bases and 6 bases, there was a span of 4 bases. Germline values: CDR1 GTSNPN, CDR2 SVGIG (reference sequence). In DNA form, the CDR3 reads TGTGCCTGGAAGAGCAATGAGCAGTTCTTC. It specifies CAWKSNEQFF.

The CDR3 sequence: CASSLGSHVGQPQHF. The CDR3 DNA follows: TGTGCCAGCAGTTTGGGCAGCCACGTGGGTCAGCCCCAGCATTTT. The rearrangement links TRBV6-1 to TRBJ1-5; unclear D gene. CDR3 length: 15 amino acids. The germline V and J ends were trimmed by 5 bases and 6 bases, with 17 bases remaining between them. Germline CDR1 MNHNS, CDR2 SASEGT.

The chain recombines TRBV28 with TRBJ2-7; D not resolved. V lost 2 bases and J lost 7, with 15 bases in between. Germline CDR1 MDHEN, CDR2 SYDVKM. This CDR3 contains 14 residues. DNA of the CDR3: TGTGCCAGCAGTTTAATCGGTAGTAGTGGTGAGCAGTACTTC. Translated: CASSLIGSSGEQYF.

The CDR3 protein is CASSAYALDGRAANTGELFF. The CDR3 bases are TGTGCCAGCAGCGCCTATGCTCTTGACGGGAGGGCCGCGAACACCGGGGAGCTGTTTTTT. The J gene is TRBJ2-2, the V gene TRBV5-5, with TRBD2 identical over 8 bases. This CDR3 is built from 20 residues. Trimming cost V 4 bases and J 0 bases; bases outside gene matches: 17. Germline V CDR1 and CDR2: SGHKS, YYEKEE (reference sequence).

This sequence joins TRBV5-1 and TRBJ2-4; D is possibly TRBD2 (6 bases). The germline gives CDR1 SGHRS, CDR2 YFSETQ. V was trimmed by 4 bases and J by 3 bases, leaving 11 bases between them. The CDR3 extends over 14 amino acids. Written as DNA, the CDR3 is TGCGCCAGCAGCAGGTCGGGGGACAAAAACATTCAGTACTTC. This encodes CASSRSGDKNIQYF.

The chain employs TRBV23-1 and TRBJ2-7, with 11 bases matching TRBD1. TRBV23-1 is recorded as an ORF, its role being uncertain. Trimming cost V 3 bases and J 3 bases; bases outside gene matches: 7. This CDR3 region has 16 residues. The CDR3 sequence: CASSQTGTGGVYEQYV. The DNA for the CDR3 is TGCGCCAGCAGTCAGACCGGGACAGGGGGGGTCTACGAGCAGTACGTC.

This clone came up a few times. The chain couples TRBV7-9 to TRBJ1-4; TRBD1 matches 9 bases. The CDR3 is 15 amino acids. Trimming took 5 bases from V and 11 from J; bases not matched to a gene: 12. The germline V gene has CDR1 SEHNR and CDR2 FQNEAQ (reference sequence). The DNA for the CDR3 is TGTGCCAGCAGCGGGAGGGACAGGGACTTGACGAAACTGTTTTTT. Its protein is CASSGRDRDLTKLFF. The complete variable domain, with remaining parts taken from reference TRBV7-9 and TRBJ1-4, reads DTGVSQNPRHKITKRGQNVTFRCDPISEHNRLYWYRQTLGQGPEFLTYFQNEAQLEKSRLLSDRFSAERPKGSFSTLEIQRTEQGDSAMYLCASSGRDRDLTKLFFGSGTQLSVL.

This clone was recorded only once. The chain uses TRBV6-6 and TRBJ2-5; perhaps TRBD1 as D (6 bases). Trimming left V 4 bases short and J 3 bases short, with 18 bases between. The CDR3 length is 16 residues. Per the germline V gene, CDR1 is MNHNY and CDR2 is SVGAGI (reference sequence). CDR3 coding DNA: TGTGCCAGCAGTTCCAAGACAGGAGACGTAAAAGAGACCCAGTACTTC. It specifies CASSSKTGDVKETQYF.

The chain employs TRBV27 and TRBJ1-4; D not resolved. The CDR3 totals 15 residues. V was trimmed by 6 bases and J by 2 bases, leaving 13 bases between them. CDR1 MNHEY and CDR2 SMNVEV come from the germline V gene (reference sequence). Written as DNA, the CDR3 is TGTGCCAGCAGCTACCAAATAAGCACTAATGAAAAACTGTTTTTT. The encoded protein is CASSYQISTNEKLFF.

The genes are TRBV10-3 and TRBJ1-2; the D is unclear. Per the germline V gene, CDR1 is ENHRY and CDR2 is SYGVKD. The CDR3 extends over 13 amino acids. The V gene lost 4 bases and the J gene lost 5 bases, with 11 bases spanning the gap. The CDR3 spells CAISGGQEYGYTF. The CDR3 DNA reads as TGTGCCATCAGTGGCGGGCAGGAGTATGGCTACACCTTC.

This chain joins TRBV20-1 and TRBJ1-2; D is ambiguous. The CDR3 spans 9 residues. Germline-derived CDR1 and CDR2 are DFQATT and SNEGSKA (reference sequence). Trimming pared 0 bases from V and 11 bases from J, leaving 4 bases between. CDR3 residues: CSARDKYTF. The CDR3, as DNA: TGCAGTGCTAGAGACAAATACACCTTC.

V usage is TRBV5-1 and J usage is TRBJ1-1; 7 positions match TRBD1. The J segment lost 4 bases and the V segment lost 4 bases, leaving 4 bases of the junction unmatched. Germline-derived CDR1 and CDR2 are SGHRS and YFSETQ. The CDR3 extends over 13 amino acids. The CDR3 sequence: CASSIGQATEAFF. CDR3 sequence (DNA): TGCGCCAGCAGCATAGGACAGGCCACTGAAGCTTTCTTT.

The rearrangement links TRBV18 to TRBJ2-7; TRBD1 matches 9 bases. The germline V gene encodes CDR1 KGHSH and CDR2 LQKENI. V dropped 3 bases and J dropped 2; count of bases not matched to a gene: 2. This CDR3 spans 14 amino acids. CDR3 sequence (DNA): TGTGCCAGCTCACCCAACAGGGGGCCCTACGAGCAGTACTTC. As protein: CASSPNRGPYEQYF.

The CDR3 loop is CASSWGDSPYEQYV. The CDR3 DNA follows: TGTGCCAGCAGCTGGGGAGATTCCCCCTACGAGCAGTACGTC. The chain links TRBV5-6 to TRBJ2-7; weak D call: TRBD2 (5 bases). The germline V and J ends were trimmed by 3 bases and 2 bases, with 12 bases remaining between them. The CDR3 is made up of 14 amino acids. The germline V gene has CDR1 SGHDT and CDR2 YYEEEE.

The CDR3 spells CASSFRVSGANVLTF. CDR3 nucleotides: TGTGCCAGCAGCTTTCGAGTCTCTGGGGCCAACGTCCTGACTTTC. The chain is built from TRBV5-8 and TRBJ2-6, with D hard to call. Between the trimmed V and J ends, which lost 2 bases and 0 bases, there was a span of 6 bases. CDR1 SGHTS and CDR2 YDEGEE come from the germline V gene. This CDR3 has 15 amino acids. Together with reference TRBV5-8 and TRBJ2-6, the CDR3 gives the full variable domain: EAGVTQSPTHLIKTRGQQATLRCSPISGHTSVYWYQQALGLGLQFLLWYDEGEERNRGNFPPRFSGRQFPNYSSELNVNALELEDSALYLCASSFRVSGANVLTFGAGSRLTVL.

CDR3 sequence: CASSPMTFRSSGRYNNEQFF. CDR3 bases: TGTGCCAGCAGTCCAATGACCTTCCGGTCTAGCGGGAGATATAACAATGAGCAGTTCTTC. V and J are TRBV28 and TRBJ2-1; TRBD2 aligns across 10 bases. After removal of 5 bases from V and 5 bases from J, the junction contained 21 bases not matched to a gene. CDR1 and CDR2 (germline): MDHEN, SYDVKM. This CDR3 spans 20 amino acids.